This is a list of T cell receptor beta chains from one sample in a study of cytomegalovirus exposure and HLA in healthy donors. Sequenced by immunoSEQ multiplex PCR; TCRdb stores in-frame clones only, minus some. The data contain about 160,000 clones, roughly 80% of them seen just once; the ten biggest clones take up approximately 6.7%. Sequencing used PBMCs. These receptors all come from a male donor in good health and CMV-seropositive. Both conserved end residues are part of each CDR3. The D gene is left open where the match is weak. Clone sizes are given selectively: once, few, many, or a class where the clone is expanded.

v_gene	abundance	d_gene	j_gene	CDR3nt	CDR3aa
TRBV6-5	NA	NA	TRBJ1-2	TGTGCCAGCAGTTACGAGGGGGGGAACTATGGCTACACCTTC	CASSYEGGNYGYTF
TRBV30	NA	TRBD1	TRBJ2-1	TGTGCCTGGACCCCGGGGACAGCTTACAATGAGCAGTTCTTC	CAWTPGTAYNEQFF
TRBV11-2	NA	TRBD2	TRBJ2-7	TGTGCCAGCGGCATGGGGGGGGAGCAGTACTTC	CASGMGGEQYF
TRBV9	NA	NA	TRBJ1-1	TGTGCCAGCAAAGCAGGTGTTAACACTGAAGCTTTCTTT	CASKAGVNTEAFF
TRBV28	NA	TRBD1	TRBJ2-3	TGTGCCAGCAGTTTATATCCGACAGGGACCACAGATACGCAGTATTTT	CASSLYPTGTTDTQYF
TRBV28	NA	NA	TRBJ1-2	TGTGCCAGCAGTGGGGACAATTCAAACTATGGCTACACCTTC	CASSGDNSNYGYTF
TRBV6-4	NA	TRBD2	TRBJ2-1	TGTGCCTGCAGTGAACGACTAGCGGAAAGCTCCTACAATGAGCAGTTCTTC	CACSERLAESSYNEQFF
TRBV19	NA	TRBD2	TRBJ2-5	TGTGCCAGTAGCGGGAGGGCAGGGCAGACCCAGTACTTC	CASSGRAGQTQYF
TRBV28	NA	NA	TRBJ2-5	TGTGCCAGCAGTTTAGCGGGGCTGGAGACCCAGTACTTC	CASSLAGLETQYF
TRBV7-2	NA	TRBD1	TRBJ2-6	TGTGCCAGCAGCCGGACAGGGGGGTCTGGGGCCAACGTCCTGACTTTC	CASSRTGGSGANVLTF
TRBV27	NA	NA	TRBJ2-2	TGTGCCAGCAGTTTAAGCCCCGTCGGGGAGCTGTTTTTT	CASSLSPVGELFF
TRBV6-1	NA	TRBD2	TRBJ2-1	TGTGCCAGCAGTGGGACTAGTTTATTTCGCAATGAGCAGTTCTTC	CASSGTSLFRNEQFF
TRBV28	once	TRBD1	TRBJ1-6	TGTGCCAGCAGTTTTTTGAGACAGGGCAATTCACCCCTCCACTTT	CASSFLRQGNSPLHF
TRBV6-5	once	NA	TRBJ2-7	TGTAAGAGGACAGAGCAGTACTTC	CKRTEQYF
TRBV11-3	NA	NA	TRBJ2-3	TGTGCCAGCAGCTTAGCTTGGCATACGCAGTATTTT	CASSLAWHTQYF
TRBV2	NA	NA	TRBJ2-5	TGTGCCAGCAGTCAGAACATCATCCAAGAGACCCAGTACTTC	CASSQNIIQETQYF
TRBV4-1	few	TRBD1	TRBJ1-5	TGCGCCAGCAGCCAGGGGACAGGGGATAGCAATCAGCCCCAGCATTTT	CASSQGTGDSNQPQHF
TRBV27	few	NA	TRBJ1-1	TGTGCCAGCATCATTCTTGGACAGACGTTCGAAGCTTTCTTT	CASIILGQTFEAFF
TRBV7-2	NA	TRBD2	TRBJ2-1	TGTGCCAGCAGCTTACATCAAGCGGGAGCGGTTGAGCAGTTCTTC	CASSLHQAGAVEQFF
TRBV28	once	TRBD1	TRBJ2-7	TGTGCCAGCAGTACTCGACAGGGTAGGGGCTCCTACGAGCAGTACTTC	CASSTRQGRGSYEQYF
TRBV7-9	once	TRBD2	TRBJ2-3	TGTGCCAGCAGCTTAGCGATGGGATCGGGGGGAAGCACAGATACGCAGTATTTT	CASSLAMGSGGSTDTQYF
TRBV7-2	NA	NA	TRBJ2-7	TGTGCCAGCCTCCAGGTGGGAGCGAGCTCCTACGAGCAGTACTTC	CASLQVGASSYEQYF
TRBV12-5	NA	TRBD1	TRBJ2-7	TGTGCTAGTGGTTTGCGGACAGGGGCTGGGCAGTACTTC	CASGLRTGAGQYF
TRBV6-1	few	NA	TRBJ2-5	TGTGCCAGCTCCCTAGTTAGGTCGCAGAGACCCCAGTACTTC	CASSLVRSQRPQYF
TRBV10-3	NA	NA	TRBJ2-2	TGTGCCATCTGGGGGGAGAACACCGGGGAGCTGTTTTTT	CAIWGENTGELFF
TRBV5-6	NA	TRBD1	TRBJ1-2	TGTGCCAGCAGCCCGAGGAGGACAGGGGCTAACTATGGCTACACCTTC	CASSPRRTGANYGYTF
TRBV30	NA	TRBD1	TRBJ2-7	TGTGCCTGGAGTGGTGAGACAGGGGGTTACGAGCAGTACTTC	CAWSGETGGYEQYF
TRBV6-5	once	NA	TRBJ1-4	TGTGCCAGCAAGGGGGAGGGACTACTGAATGAAAAACTGTTTTTT	CASKGEGLLNEKLFF
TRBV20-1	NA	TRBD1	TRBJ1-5	TGCAGTGCTAGAAGGGACAGGTCCCAGCATTTT	CSARRDRSQHF
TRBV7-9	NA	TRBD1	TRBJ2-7	TGTGCCAGCAGCGGGGGCGGACAGGGTAGTTTGAGTGTCTACGAGCAGTACTTC	CASSGGGQGSLSVYEQYF
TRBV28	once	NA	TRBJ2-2	TGTGCCAGCAATCCCCCTGGGACACTTAACACCGGGGAGCTGTTTTTT	CASNPPGTLNTGELFF
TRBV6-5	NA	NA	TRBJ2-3	TGTGCCAGCAGTTACCTATCAGGAACAGATACGCAGTATTTT	CASSYLSGTDTQYF
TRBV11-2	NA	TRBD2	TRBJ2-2	TGTGCCAGCAGCTTAGATCCGGCTAGCGGGAGGACCGGGGAGCTGTTTTTT	CASSLDPASGRTGELFF
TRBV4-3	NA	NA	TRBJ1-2	TGCGCCAGCAGCCAAGAAAGATTCGGAGTCTCTCTCGATAGCTACACCTTC	CASSQERFGVSLDSYTF
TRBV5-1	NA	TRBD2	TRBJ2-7	TGCGCCAGCAGCTTGACGGGAGGGCCGGACGAGCAGTACTTC	CASSLTGGPDEQYF
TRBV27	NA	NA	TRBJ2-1	TGTGCCAGCATCGGGTACAATGAGCAGTTCTTC	CASIGYNEQFF
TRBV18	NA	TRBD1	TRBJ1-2	TGTGCCAGCTACTCACCCCCCACAGGGGGCAGGAGCTATGGCTACACCTTC	CASYSPPTGGRSYGYTF
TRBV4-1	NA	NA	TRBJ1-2	TGCGCCAGCAGCCAAGAAAACAGGGCGGCCTATGGCTACACCTTC	CASSQENRAAYGYTF